Following are 11 T cell receptor beta chains from one sample sequenced in a study of blood T cell repertoires in COVID-19. Here immunoSEQ multiplex PCR was the method, and the copy in TCRdb shows in-frame clones only, minus some. The profile shows some 380,000 clones, 85% to 90% of them singletons. Specimen: peripheral blood. The receptors were sampled from a man aged 18 to 29 with active or convalescent COVID-19.

The chain employs TRBV5-1 and TRBJ1-2; D is unclear. Looked up from germline, CDR1 is SGHRS and CDR2 is YFSETQ. Trimming stripped 0 bases from V and 2 bases from J, with 11 bases between. The CDR3 loop spans 15 amino acids. CDR3 sequence (DNA): TGCGCCAGCAGCTTGGGAGGACTGGCAAACTATGGCTACACCTTC. The encoded protein is CASSLGGLANYGYTF.

The chain recombines TRBV29-1 with TRBJ1-2; no reliable D call. Germline values: CDR1 SQVTM, CDR2 ANQGSEA. CDR3 length: 13 amino acids. Deletions cut 2 bases from V and 4 bases from J, with 11 bases between. CDR3 DNA sequence: TGCAGCGTTGAAACCGAGGCCGCCTATGGCTACACCTTC. Protein: CSVETEAAYGYTF.

This sequence joins TRBV7-2 and TRBJ1-2, with unresolved D. V lost 1 base to trimming and J lost 3 bases, with 6 bases between them. Looked up from germline, CDR1 is SGHTA and CDR2 is FQGNSA. The CDR3 is 13 amino acids. The CDR3 DNA sequence: TGTGCCAGCAGCTTAGGGGCAGACTATGGCTACACCTTC. Its protein is CASSLGADYGYTF.

This clone was observed a few times. The V call is TRBV28, the J call TRBJ1-2; no clear D. Per germline, CDR1 MDHEN and CDR2 SYDVKM. CDR3 length equals 10 residues. Trimming cost V 6 bases and J 8 bases, with 7 bases left between them. The CDR3 loop is CASSQAGYTF. The CDR3 DNA sequence: TGTGCCAGCAGCCAGGCGGGCTACACCTTC.

This chain links TRBV5-5 with TRBJ2-3, with TRBD2 matching 10 bases. CDR1 is SGHKS and CDR2 is YYEKEE in the germline V gene (reference sequence). J was trimmed by 5 bases and V by 5 bases; bases with no gene match: 8. CDR3 length: 15 amino acids. The CDR3 is CASRERGGLLDTQYF. The CDR3 DNA reads as TGTGCCAGCAGAGAGCGGGGGGGCCTTTTAGATACGCAGTATTTT.

The chain recombines TRBV7-3 with TRBJ1-1; the D is unclear. Between the trimmed V and J ends, which lost 4 bases and 1 base, there was a span of 16 bases. Germline CDR1 and CDR2: SGHTA and FQGTGA. The CDR3 extends over 16 amino acids. CDR3 region: CASSSDHLRGNTEAFF. The CDR3 nucleotides read TGTGCCAGCAGCTCAGACCATCTTAGAGGGAACACTGAAGCTTTCTTT.

The rearrangement links TRBV5-1 to TRBJ2-7, with D tentatively TRBD1 (5 bases). The CDR3 sequence is 14 residues long. Germline CDR1 SGHRS, CDR2 YFSETQ. Trimming shortened V by 4 bases and J by 2 bases, and 13 bases separated the two germline ends. CDR3 region: CASSPDSSTYEQYF. The CDR3, as DNA: TGCGCCAGCAGCCCTGACAGTTCGACCTACGAGCAGTACTTC. Using reference TRBV5-1 and TRBJ2-7 for the parts outside the CDR3, the full variable domain is KAGVTQTPRYLIKTRGQQVTLSCSPISGHRSVSWYQQTPGQGLQFLFEYFSETQRNKGNFPGRFSGRQFSNSRSEMNVSTLELGDSALYLCASSPDSSTYEQYFGPGTRLTVT.

This chain joins TRBV4-3 and TRBJ2-7; 7 bases align to TRBD2. The trim removed 1 base at V and 3 bases at J, leaving 6 bases unmatched. The length of the CDR3 is 15 residues. The germline CDR1 and CDR2 sequences are LGHNA and YSLEER. In DNA form, the CDR3 reads TGCGCCAGCAGCCAAGGGGCGGGAGTGGTCTACGAGCAGTACTTC. It codes for CASSQGAGVVYEQYF.

This clone was counted many times. The rearrangement links TRBV14 to TRBJ1-2; D gene uncertain. The V gene lost 4 bases and the J gene lost 4 bases, with 7 bases spanning the gap. The CDR3 totals 12 residues. Germline CDR1 is SGHDN and CDR2 is FVKESK. This CDR3 is CASSPSSYGYTF. The CDR3 nucleotides are TGTGCCAGCAGCCCCTCGTCCTATGGCTACACCTTC.

The V and J genes are TRBV24-1 and TRBJ2-3; 11 bases line up with TRBD2. The germline V gene has CDR1 KGHDR and CDR2 SFDVKD. The CDR3 totals 18 residues. Trimming cost V 2 bases and J 2 bases; bases outside gene matches: 8. The CDR3 protein is CATSDYFGTSGITDTQYF. CDR3 nucleotides: TGTGCCACCAGTGATTACTTCGGGACTAGCGGAATCACAGATACGCAGTATTTT.

The rearrangement links TRBV5-1 to TRBJ2-3, with 8 bases aligning to TRBD2. Germline V gene lookup returns CDR1 SGHRS and CDR2 YFSETQ. V shed 4 bases, J shed 3 bases, and the junction held 7 bases outside the gene matches. CDR3 size: 15 residues. CDR3 sequence (DNA): TGCGCCAGCAGCCCAGCGGGGGACCCGACAGATACGCAGTATTTT. It yields the protein CASSPAGDPTDTQYF.